This entry features one T cell receptor beta chain sequence. V was pared by 1 base and J by 13 bases, with 6 bases of the junction left unmatched. The length of the CDR3 is 13 residues. From germline, CDR1 is MNHNS and CDR2 SASEGT. The sample comes from a study of blood T cell repertoires in COVID-19. Data came from immunoSEQ multiplex PCR; TCRdb stores just in-frame clones and leaves some out. The data show roughly 670,000 clones, approximately 90% seen once. This clonotype originated in a woman younger than 35 with acute or convalescent COVID-19. This chain links TRBV6-1 with TRBJ1-4, with 7 bases fitting TRBD1. Sequencing was carried out using peripheral blood. CDR3 residues: CASSEGERGRLFF. The CDR3, as DNA: TGTGCCAGCAGTGAAGGGGAGAGGGGGCGACTGTTTTTT.